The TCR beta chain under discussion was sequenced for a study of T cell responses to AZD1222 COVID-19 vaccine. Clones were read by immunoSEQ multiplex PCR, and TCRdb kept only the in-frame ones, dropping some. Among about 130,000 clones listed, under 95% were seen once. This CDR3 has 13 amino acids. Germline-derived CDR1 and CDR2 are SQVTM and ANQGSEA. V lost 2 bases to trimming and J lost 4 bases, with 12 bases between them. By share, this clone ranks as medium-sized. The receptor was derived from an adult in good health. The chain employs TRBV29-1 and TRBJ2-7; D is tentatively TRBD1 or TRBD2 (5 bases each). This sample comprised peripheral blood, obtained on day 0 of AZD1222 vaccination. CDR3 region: CSVERGEGYEQYF. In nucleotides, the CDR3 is TGCAGCGTTGAAAGGGGCGAGGGTTACGAGCAGTACTTC.